This paragraph covers one T cell receptor beta chain sequence. Generated by immunoSEQ multiplex PCR, the TCRdb table keeps only in-frame clones and is missing some. The table has approximately 200,000 clones, roughly nine tenths seen once. V was clipped by 5 bases and J by 3 bases; unmatched bases: 14. Germline V lookup: CDR1 MNHNY, CDR2 SVGAGI (reference sequence). The CDR3 is made up of 17 amino acids. These data originate in a study of blood T cell repertoires in COVID-19. The chain links TRBV6-6 to TRBJ2-3; TRBD2 agrees at 7 bases. The sequencing sample was made of peripheral blood. The sequence derives from a woman aged 25 to 39 with active or convalescent COVID-19. The CDR3 loop is CASSPVTSGRQTDTQYF. The CDR3 DNA sequence: TGTGCCAGCAGTCCCGTTACCTCCGGGAGGCAGACAGATACGCAGTATTTT.